This entry lists 10 T cell receptor beta chains sequenced from one sample in a study of identical twins. TCRdb reprocessed the 5' RACE reads via MiXCR and lists one record per CDR3 protein. The sample includes 300,000 to 350,000 distinct CDR3 sequences, roughly an eighth seen only once; the top ten take approximately 7.6%. These data were likewise used in another study, on yellow fever vaccine responses in identical twins.

Sequencing was done on a sample of CD8+ T cells sorted from blood. The receptors originated from a woman between 18 and 29 years old in good health.

This sequence joins TRBV2 and TRBJ2-5, with D possibly being TRBD1 (6 bases). Trimming pared 2 bases from V and 2 bases from J, leaving 15 bases between. CDR1 and CDR2 from the germline V gene are SNHLY and FYNNEI. The CDR3 extends over 16 amino acids. In DNA form, the CDR3 reads TGTGCCAGCAGTGAATGGCTGGGGGCAACTCAAGAGACCCAGTACTTC. Translation gives CASSEWLGATQETQYF.

This clonotype was counted only a few times. This chain joins TRBV20-1 and TRBJ2-7, with 10 nucleotides matching TRBD1. The germline CDR1 and CDR2 sequences are DFQATT and SNEGSKA (reference sequence). The CDR3 totals 13 residues. The V and J ends lost 5 bases and 3 bases, in that order; junction bases with no gene match: 4. The CDR3 spells CSAPGTGDYEQYF. Here the CDR3 DNA reads TGCAGTGCTCCCGGGACAGGGGACTACGAGCAGTACTTC.

This clonotype was counted a few times. The chain joins TRBV7-9 to TRBJ2-7; D not certain. Trimming stripped 4 bases from V and 3 bases from J, with 7 bases between. CDR1 is SEHNR, CDR2 FQNEAQ, per germline (reference sequence). The CDR3 covers 12 residues. As DNA, the CDR3 is TGTGCCAGCAGCTACCTCGACTACGAGCAGTACTTC. It codes for CASSYLDYEQYF. Full variable domain (remainder filled in from reference TRBV7-9 and TRBJ2-7): DTGVSQNPRHKITKRGQNVTFRCDPISEHNRLYWYRQTLGQGPEFLTYFQNEAQLEKSRLLSDRFSAERPKGSFSTLEIQRTEQGDSAMYLCASSYLDYEQYFGPGTRLTVT.

This chain connects TRBV6-5 to TRBJ2-2; 10 bases line up with TRBD1. The J segment lost 5 bases and the V segment lost 0 bases, leaving 6 bases of the junction unmatched. Looked up from germline, CDR1 is MNHEY and CDR2 is SVGAGI. The CDR3 totals 17 residues. The CDR3: CASSYSQTGGWTGELFF. CDR3 bases: TGTGCCAGCAGTTACTCTCAGACAGGGGGCTGGACCGGGGAGCTGTTTTTT.

This clonotype showed up just a few times. This chain links TRBV27 with TRBJ1-2; 8 nucleotides align to TRBD1. CDR1 and CDR2 from the germline V gene are MNHEY and SMNVEV (reference sequence). V lost 6 bases and J lost 7; bases outside the gene matches: 1. The CDR3 runs 11 residues. The CDR3 reads CASSGQGGYTF. CDR3 nucleotide sequence: TGTGCCAGCAGCGGACAGGGTGGCTACACCTTC.

This clonotype was seen a handful of times. The chain has TRBV10-3 and TRBJ2-3; 13 positions match TRBD2. CDR1 ENHRY and CDR2 SYGVKD come from the germline V gene. Trimming took 4 bases from V and 0 from J; bases not matched to a gene: 4. This CDR3 comprises 17 residues. The CDR3 protein is CAISGTSGGASTDTQYF. CDR3 in DNA: TGTGCCATCAGTGGGACTAGCGGGGGTGCTAGCACAGATACGCAGTATTTT.

This clonotype turned up a few times. The J gene is TRBJ2-1, the V gene TRBV27, with 7 bases lining up with TRBD2. Trimming cost V 7 bases and J 8 bases; bases outside gene matches: 2. This CDR3 has 11 residues. Germline CDR1 reads MNHEY; CDR2 reads SMNVEV (reference sequence). Written as DNA, the CDR3 is TGTGCCAGCACCCGGGGGGATGAGCAGTTCTTC. Its protein is CASTRGDEQFF.

On this clonotype itself: Since the CDR3 does not end with the conserved phenylalanine or tryptophan, this likely comes from a read error. CDR3 nucleotide sequence: TGTGCCAGCAGCGGCGAGGGGCCGGACGATGAGCAGTTCTTA. Its translation is CASSGEGPDDEQFL. The chain recombines TRBV11-2 with TRBJ2-1; D tentatively fits TRBD1 or TRBD2 (5 bases each). Trimming removed 5 bases at V and 8 bases at J, with 16 bases between. The CDR3 is made up of 14 amino acids. The germline V gene has CDR1 SGHAT and CDR2 FQNNGV.

This clonotype was observed at least ten times. The chain employs TRBV7-9 and TRBJ1-4; TRBD1 is a possible D gene (6 bases). CDR1 and CDR2 from the germline V gene are SEHNR and FQNEAQ (reference sequence). There are 14 residues in the CDR3. Trimming took off 5 bases at V and 7 bases at J, with 14 bases between the two ends. CDR3 protein: CASSLSGAGEKLFF. The DNA for the CDR3 is TGTGCCAGCAGCCTCTCGGGGGCGGGTGAAAAACTGTTTTTT.

This clonotype has a count of ten or more. The chain joins TRBV7-9 to TRBJ2-1, with D unclear. The V gene's germline CDR1 is SEHNR and CDR2 FQNEAQ (reference sequence). Trimming cost V 5 bases and J 7 bases, with 12 bases left between them. The CDR3 runs 13 residues. The CDR3 nucleotides read TGTGCCAGCAGCCACCCTGAAGGGAATGAGCAGTTCTTC. As protein: CASSHPEGNEQFF.